The subject of this entry is one TCR beta chain. As yet, its antigen is unknown. For the second PCR, which ran for about 7 to 11 cycles, a sample-barcoded 5' primer and a J-beta primer mix were used. TCRdb analysed the 5' RACE reads with MiXCR anew, one entry per CDR3 protein. The sample lists some 710,000 distinct CDR3 sequences, about half occurring once. Drawing of peripheral blood yielded approximately 10 milliliters from each donor. CDR1 LNHDA and CDR2 SQIVND come from the germline V gene (reference sequence). Trimming cost V 7 bases and J 4 bases, with 13 bases left between them. This CDR3 comprises 13 residues. The sample is drawn from a study of blood T cells in healthy people across ages. Findings and limits, study-wide: Diversity was higher, and naive CD4+ cells more numerous, in long-lived donors than in aged donors.

This clonotype was obtained from a man at least 80 years old in good health. The sequencing input was blood. This rearrangement joins TRBV19 to TRBJ1-2, with a possible D match to TRBD1 (6 bases). The CDR3, as DNA: TGTGCCAGTAATACGGACAGAGTCTATGGCTACACCTTC. Protein: CASNTDRVYGYTF.